The clone carrying this T cell receptor (delta chain) turned up a few times. A read error is possible here, since a much larger clone lies one base away. Other DNA sequences in the same sample also yield this CDR3. The record originates from a study of gamma-delta T cells after stem cell transplantation. The CDR3 totals 18 residues. Germline CDR1 is GEAIGNYY and CDR2 is EKD. TCRdb reprocessed the RT-PCR reads using CATT. The table shows around 1,000 delta-chain clones, with 3.5% to 4.5% occurring only once. The chain is built from TRDV2 and TRDJ1, with 8 nucleotides matching TRDD3. The TCR originated in a human donor. It is not recorded whose cells these are; they may come from a transplant donor. Material for sequencing was gamma-delta T cells. The CDR3 DNA sequence: TGTGCCTGTGACACCGTCTCCCGGGGGATATGGTACACCGATAAGCTCATCTTT. Protein: CACDTVSRGIWYTDKLIF.